The rows below give T cell receptor beta chains drawn from one sample of a study of T cells in Graves' hyperthyroidism and ophthalmopathy. TCRdb independently ran MiXCR on the multiplex PCR reads; one entry per CDR3 protein. The sample shows about 640,000 distinct CDR3 sequences, just under 45% of them seen only once. Sequenced input: peripheral blood or thyroid tissue (not recorded which). Every receptor here comes from an adult man with Graves' disease, either hyperthyroidism or ophthalmopathy (not recorded which). CDR3s include the opening cysteine and the closing phenylalanine or tryptophan. A D gene is named only where the DNA matches it firmly. Not all rows give a size; the values are once, few, many and, for expanded clones, a class.

J: TRBJ1-4; V: TRBV29-1; D: NA; size: many; DNA: TGCAGCGTTAATGTCGGTGAAAAACTGTTTTTT; CDR3: CSVNVGEKLFF
J: TRBJ1-4; V: TRBV29-1; D: NA; size: NA; DNA: TGCAGCGTTGAGACAGCAACTAATGAAAAACTGTTTTTT; CDR3: CSVETATNEKLFF
J: TRBJ1-4; V: TRBV11-2; D: TRBD1; size: NA; DNA: TGTGCCAGCAGCTTTTCAGGGGGCCTCACGGAAAAACTGTTTTTT; CDR3: CASSFSGGLTEKLFF
J: TRBJ2-7; V: TRBV10-3; D: NA; size: NA; DNA: TGTGCCATCAGTGCTTCACAGGGCTACGAGCAGTACTTC; CDR3: CAISASQGYEQYF
J: TRBJ1-1; V: TRBV7-9; D: NA; size: NA; DNA: TGTGCCAGCAGCTTAGACGGGCATAGAACAGCTTTCTTT; CDR3: CASSLDGHRTAFF
J: TRBJ2-5; V: TRBV5-1; D: NA; size: few; DNA: TGCGCCAGCAGTTTTACCGGGACGGTCCAAGAGACCCAGTACTTC; CDR3: CASSFTGTVQETQYF
J: TRBJ1-1; V: TRBV29-1; D: NA; size: NA; DNA: TGCAGCGTAAGGGAGAGGGGACGCAGTGAAGCTTTCTTT; CDR3: CSVRERGRSEAFF
J: TRBJ1-6; V: TRBV7-9; D: NA; size: NA; DNA: TGTGCCAGCAGCCAAGTGAGGGCAGAGAAAAATTCACCCCTCCACTTT; CDR3: CASSQVRAEKNSPLHF
J: TRBJ2-7; V: TRBV7-6; D: NA; size: NA; DNA: TGTGCCAGCAGAGATAACAGGGTCTACTACGAGCAGTACTTC; CDR3: CASRDNRVYYEQYF
J: TRBJ1-5; V: TRBV2; D: NA; size: NA; DNA: TGTGCCAGCAACATACAGGGCTATCAGCCCCAGCATTTT; CDR3: CASNIQGYQPQHF